This T cell receptor beta chain appears in the sequencing data of a study of blood T cell repertoires in COVID-19. Germline CDR1 reads SQVTM; CDR2 reads ANQGSEA. Losses at the gene ends were 3 bases for V and 4 bases for J; bases not matched to a gene: 2. This CDR3 has 12 residues. Before being deemed recovered, Cohort 3 donors had two negative PCRs, clearance, or symptom resolution. Per the authors' pipeline: Reference gene primer amplification gave estimated nucleated cell counts. Measured with immunoSEQ multiplex PCR; TCRdb has only the in-frame clones, and not every one. V, J and clone size reflect that table, while D and trimming were determined from the DNA. The data contain 230,000 or so clones, roughly nine tenths of them seen just once; the ten biggest clones take up around 2.6%.

The sample comprised PBMCs or T cells enriched from blood (not recorded which). The sequence derives from a woman in her 30s who had recovered from COVID-19. The rearrangement uses TRBV29-1 and TRBJ1-2; 7 bases align to TRBD1. The CDR3 protein is CSVEEGAYGYTF. The CDR3 DNA is TGCAGCGTTGAGGAGGGGGCCTATGGCTACACCTTC. Full variable domain (rest looked up from reference TRBV29-1 and TRBJ1-2): SAVISQKPSRDICQRGTSLTIQCQVDSQVTMMFWYRQQPGQSLTLIATANQGSEATYESGFVIDKFPISRPNLTFSTLTVSNMSPEDSSIYLCSVEEGAYGYTFGSGTRLTVV.